These 11 T cell receptor beta chains share one sample of origin, sequenced in a study of shared clonotypes between healthy human individuals. Libraries were prepared by immunoSEQ multiplex PCR; TCRdb keeps only in-frame clonotypes and omits some of them. The data show roughly 2.2 million clones, 85% to 95% seen once. Sample: naive CD4+ T cells from PBMCs. The subset is: CD45RA+ positively selected. These receptors originate from a man between 18 and 35 years old in good health. Some clones in this sample may be carry-over from other donors' samples.

The chain has TRBV7-8 and TRBJ2-1; D remains unclear. The CDR3 sequence is 11 residues long. Germline V CDR1 and CDR2: SGHVS, FQNEAQ. Deletions cut 5 bases from V and 8 bases from J, with 7 bases between. CDR3 sequence: CASSLFYEQFF. The CDR3 DNA follows: TGTGCCAGCAGCCTATTTTATGAGCAGTTCTTC.

The V and J genes are TRBV28 and TRBJ1-1; maybe TRBD1 (6 bases). This CDR3 contains 18 residues. Germline-derived CDR1 and CDR2 are MDHEN and SYDVKM. Trimming pared 4 bases from V and 5 bases from J, leaving 26 bases between. The CDR3 is CASSSHTGWGAGDTEAFF. CDR3 in DNA: TGTGCCAGCAGTTCACATACAGGGTGGGGTGCGGGAGATACTGAAGCTTTCTTT.

The CDR3 is CASTGTSGNQETQYF. The CDR3 coding sequence is TGTGCCAGCACCGGGACTAGCGGGAATCAAGAGACCCAGTACTTC. The gene calls are TRBV7-9 and TRBJ2-5; 13 positions agree with TRBD2. With 7 bases clipped from V and 2 bases from J, the junction kept 4 bases outside the gene matches. The CDR3 contains 15 residues. CDR1 is SEHNR and CDR2 is FQNEAQ in the germline V gene (reference sequence).

The chain uses TRBV5-1 and TRBJ2-7; TRBD1 is a possible D gene (6 bases). This CDR3 contains 14 residues. Trimming left V 4 bases short and J 3 bases short, with 14 bases between. CDR1 and CDR2 from the germline V gene are SGHRS and YFSETQ. The CDR3 region has the DNA TGCGCCAGCAGCGCCACCGGGACACGCTACGAGCAGTACTTC. Translating gives CASSATGTRYEQYF.

The chain combines TRBV5-1 with TRBJ2-3; 12 bases map to TRBD2. There are 17 residues in the CDR3. V lost 2 bases and J lost 2; bases outside the gene matches: 6. Germline V gene lookup returns CDR1 SGHRS and CDR2 YFSETQ. The CDR3 bases are TGCGCCAGCAGCTTCGGGCTAGCGGGAGGGGTCACAGATACGCAGTATTTT. Its protein product is CASSFGLAGGVTDTQYF.

The chain carries TRBV4-3 and TRBJ2-1, with D hard to call. Deletions cut 1 base from V and 0 bases from J, with 10 bases between. This CDR3 spans 16 amino acids. Germline assignment: CDR1 LGHNA and CDR2 YSLEER. The CDR3 loop is CASSQGAASSYNEQFF. CDR3 DNA sequence: TGCGCCAGCAGCCAAGGAGCAGCCAGCTCCTACAATGAGCAGTTCTTC.

The CDR3 loop is CASSLYQTGTGGTDTQYF. The CDR3, as DNA: TGTGCCAGCAGCCTCTACCAAACCGGGACAGGGGGAACAGATACGCAGTATTTT. The rearrangement uses TRBV7-6 and TRBJ2-3; 11 bases match TRBD1. Trimming cost V 5 bases and J 3 bases; bases outside gene matches: 13. The germline gives CDR1 SGHVS, CDR2 FNYEAQ. This CDR3 contains 18 residues.

The chain combines TRBV20-1 with TRBJ2-7, with D tentatively TRBD2 (5 bases). The germline V and J ends were trimmed by 4 bases and 3 bases, with 7 bases remaining between them. This CDR3 region has 11 residues. The germline CDR1 and CDR2 sequences are DFQATT and SNEGSKA (reference sequence). In DNA, the CDR3 is TGCAGTGCTATAACTAGCTACGAGCAGTACTTC. Amino acid sequence: CSAITSYEQYF.

The gene calls are TRBV7-9 and TRBJ2-2; 8 nucleotides line up with TRBD2. The CDR3 is made up of 15 amino acids. Per germline, CDR1 SEHNR and CDR2 FQNEAQ (reference sequence). The V segment lost 5 bases and the J segment 4 bases; nucleotides outside the gene matches: 6. This chain's CDR3 is CASSPGGQGTGELFF. CDR3 in DNA: TGTGCCAGCAGCCCGGGGGGGCAGGGCACCGGGGAGCTGTTTTTT.

V is TRBV28 and J is TRBJ1-2, with unresolved D. Germline assignment: CDR1 MDHEN and CDR2 SYDVKM. The CDR3 consists of 12 residues. The ends were cut back, 2 bases at V and 8 bases at J, with 9 bases in the middle. The CDR3 DNA follows: TGTGCCAGCAGTTTAGCCAGGCGGGGCTACACCTTC. Its protein is CASSLARRGYTF.

The chain links TRBV6-4 to TRBJ2-1, with 7 bases matching TRBD1. V gave up 5 bases and J gave up 0 bases; unmatched junction bases: 10. The length of the CDR3 is 17 residues. CDR1 and CDR2 (germline): MRHNA, SNTAGT. This CDR3 is CASSRTPGQSSYNEQFF. CDR3 in DNA: TGTGCCAGCAGTAGAACTCCGGGACAGAGCTCCTACAATGAGCAGTTCTTC.